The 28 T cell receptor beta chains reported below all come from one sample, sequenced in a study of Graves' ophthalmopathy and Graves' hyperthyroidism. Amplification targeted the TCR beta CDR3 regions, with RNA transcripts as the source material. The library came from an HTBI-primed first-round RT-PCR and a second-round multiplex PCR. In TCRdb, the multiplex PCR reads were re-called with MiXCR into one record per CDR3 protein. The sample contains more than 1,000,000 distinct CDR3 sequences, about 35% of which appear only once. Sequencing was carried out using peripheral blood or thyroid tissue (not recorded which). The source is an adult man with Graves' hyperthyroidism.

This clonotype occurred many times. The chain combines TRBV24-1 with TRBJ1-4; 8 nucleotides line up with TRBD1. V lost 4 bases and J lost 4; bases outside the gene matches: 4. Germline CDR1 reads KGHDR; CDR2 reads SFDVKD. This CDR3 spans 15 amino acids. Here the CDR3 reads CATSEQQGDNEKLFF. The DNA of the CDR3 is TGTGCCACCAGTGAGCAACAGGGGGATAATGAAAAACTGTTTTTT.

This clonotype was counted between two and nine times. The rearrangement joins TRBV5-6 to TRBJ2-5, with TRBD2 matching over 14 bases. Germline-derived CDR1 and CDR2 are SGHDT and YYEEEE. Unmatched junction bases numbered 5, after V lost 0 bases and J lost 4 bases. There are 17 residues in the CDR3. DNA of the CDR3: TGTGCCAGCAGCTTGGAGCGGACTAGCGGGGGGAGAGAGACCCAGTACTTC. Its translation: CASSLERTSGGRETQYF.

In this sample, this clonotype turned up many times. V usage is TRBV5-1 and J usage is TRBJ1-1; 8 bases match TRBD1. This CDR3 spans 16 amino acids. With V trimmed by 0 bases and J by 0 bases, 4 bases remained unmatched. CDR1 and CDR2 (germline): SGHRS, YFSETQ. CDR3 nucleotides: TGCGCCAGCAGCTTGGCGGGGACAGGTTTGAACACTGAAGCTTTCTTT. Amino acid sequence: CASSLAGTGLNTEAFF.

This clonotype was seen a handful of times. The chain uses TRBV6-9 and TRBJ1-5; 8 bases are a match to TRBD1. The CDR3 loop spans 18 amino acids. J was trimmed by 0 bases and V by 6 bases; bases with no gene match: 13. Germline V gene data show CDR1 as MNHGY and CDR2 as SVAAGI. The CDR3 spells CASRKPGTGPYSNQPQHF. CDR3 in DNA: TGTGCCAGCAGAAAACCGGGGACAGGACCTTATAGCAATCAGCCCCAGCATTTT.

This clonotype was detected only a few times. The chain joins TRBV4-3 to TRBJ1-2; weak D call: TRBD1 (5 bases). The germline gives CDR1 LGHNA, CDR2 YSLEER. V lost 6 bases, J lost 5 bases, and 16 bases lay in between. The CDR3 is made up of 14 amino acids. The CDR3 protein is CASSPGTAAYGYTF. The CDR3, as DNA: TGCGCCAGCAGTCCCGGGACGGCAGCTTATGGCTACACCTTC.

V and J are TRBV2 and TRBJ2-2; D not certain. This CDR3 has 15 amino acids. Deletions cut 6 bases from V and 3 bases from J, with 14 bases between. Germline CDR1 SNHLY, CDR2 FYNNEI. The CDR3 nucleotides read TGTGCCAGCAGGTTAGTGGGTAGTTACACCGGGGAGCTGTTTTTT. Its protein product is CASRLVGSYTGELFF.

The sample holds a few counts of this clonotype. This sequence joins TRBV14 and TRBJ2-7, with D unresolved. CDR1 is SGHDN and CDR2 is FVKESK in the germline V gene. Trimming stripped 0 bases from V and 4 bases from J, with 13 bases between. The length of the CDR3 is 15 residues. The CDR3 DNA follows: TGTGCCAGCAGCCAAGATCGTACTTTACGTTACGAGCAGTACTTC. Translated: CASSQDRTLRYEQYF. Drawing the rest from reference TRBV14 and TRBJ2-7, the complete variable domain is EAGVTQFPSHSVIEKGQTVTLRCDPISGHDNLYWYRRVMGKEIKFLLHFVKESKQDESGMPNNRFLAERTGGTYSTLKVQPAELEDSGVYFCASSQDRTLRYEQYFGPGTRLTVT.

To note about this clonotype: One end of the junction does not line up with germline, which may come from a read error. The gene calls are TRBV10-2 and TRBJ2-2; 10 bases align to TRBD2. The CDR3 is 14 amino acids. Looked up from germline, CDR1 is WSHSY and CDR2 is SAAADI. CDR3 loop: CASSTSGETGELFF. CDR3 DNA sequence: TGTGCCAGCTCCACTAGCGGGGAGACCGGGGAGCTGTTTTTT.

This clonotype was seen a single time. The CDR3 DNA reads as TGTGCCAGCAGCCGAAACGGTCCGGACACTGAAGCTTTCTTT. It codes for CASSRNGPDTEAFF. The V and J genes are TRBV16 and TRBJ1-1; D is unclear. In germline, CDR1 is KGHSY, CDR2 FQNENV. V was shortened by 4 bases and J by 3 bases, with 12 bases between the two germline ends. The CDR3 contains 14 residues.

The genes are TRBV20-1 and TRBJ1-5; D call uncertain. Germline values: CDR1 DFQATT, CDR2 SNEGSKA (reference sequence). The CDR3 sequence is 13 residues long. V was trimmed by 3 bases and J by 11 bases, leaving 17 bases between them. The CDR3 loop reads CSASPEGQETQHF. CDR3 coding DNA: TGCAGTGCTAGCCCGGAGGGCCAGGAGACCCAGCATTTT.

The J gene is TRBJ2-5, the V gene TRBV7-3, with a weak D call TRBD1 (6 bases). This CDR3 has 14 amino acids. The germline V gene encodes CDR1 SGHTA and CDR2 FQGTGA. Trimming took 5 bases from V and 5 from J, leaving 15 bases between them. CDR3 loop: CASSLPGQMETQYF. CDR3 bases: TGTGCCAGCAGCCTCCCGGGACAAATGGAGACCCAGTACTTC.

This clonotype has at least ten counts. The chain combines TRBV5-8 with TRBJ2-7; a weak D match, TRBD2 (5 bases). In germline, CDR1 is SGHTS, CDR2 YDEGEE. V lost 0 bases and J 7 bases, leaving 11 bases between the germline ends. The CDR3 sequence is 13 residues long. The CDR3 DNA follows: TGTGCCAGCAGCTTGGACGGGATAGGGGAGCAGTACTTC. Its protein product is CASSLDGIGEQYF. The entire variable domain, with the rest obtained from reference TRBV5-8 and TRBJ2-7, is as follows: EAGVTQSPTHLIKTRGQQATLRCSPISGHTSVYWYQQALGLGLQFLLWYDEGEERNRGNFPPRFSGRQFPNYSSELNVNALELEDSALYLCASSLDGIGEQYFGPGTRLTVT.

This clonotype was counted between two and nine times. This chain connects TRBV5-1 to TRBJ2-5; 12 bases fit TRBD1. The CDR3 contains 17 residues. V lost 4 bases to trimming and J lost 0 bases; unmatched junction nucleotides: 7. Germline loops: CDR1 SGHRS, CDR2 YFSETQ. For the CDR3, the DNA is TGCGCCAGCAGCATCGGGACAGGGGGCCGGTACCAAGAGACCCAGTACTTC. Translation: CASSIGTGGRYQETQYF.

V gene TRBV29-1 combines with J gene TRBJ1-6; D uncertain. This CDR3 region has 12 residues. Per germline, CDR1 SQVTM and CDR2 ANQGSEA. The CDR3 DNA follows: TGCACCGCGACGGGTGCTCATTCACCCCTCCACTTT. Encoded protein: CTATGAHSPLHF.

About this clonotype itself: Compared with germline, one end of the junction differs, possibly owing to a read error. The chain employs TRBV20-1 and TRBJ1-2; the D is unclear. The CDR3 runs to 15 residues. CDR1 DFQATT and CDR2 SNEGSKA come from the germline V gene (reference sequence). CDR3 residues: CSSSPLGGLIYGYTF. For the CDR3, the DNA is TGCAGTTCTAGTCCCCTAGGAGGTCTGATCTATGGCTACACCTTC.

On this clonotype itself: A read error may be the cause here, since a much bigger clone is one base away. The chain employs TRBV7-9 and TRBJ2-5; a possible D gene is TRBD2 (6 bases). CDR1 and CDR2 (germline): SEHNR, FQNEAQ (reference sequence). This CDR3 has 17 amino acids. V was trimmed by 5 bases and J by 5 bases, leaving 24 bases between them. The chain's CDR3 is CASSAVFGRRAGETQYF. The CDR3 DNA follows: TGTGCCAGCAGCGCTGTCTTCGGCCGGAGGGCCGGGGAGACCCAGTACTTC.

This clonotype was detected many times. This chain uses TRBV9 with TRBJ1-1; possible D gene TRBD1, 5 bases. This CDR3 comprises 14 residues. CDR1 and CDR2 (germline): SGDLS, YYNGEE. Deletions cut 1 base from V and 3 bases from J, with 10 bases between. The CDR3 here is CASSVQGLDTEAFF. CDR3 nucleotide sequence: TGTGCCAGCAGCGTACAGGGACTCGACACTGAAGCTTTCTTT.

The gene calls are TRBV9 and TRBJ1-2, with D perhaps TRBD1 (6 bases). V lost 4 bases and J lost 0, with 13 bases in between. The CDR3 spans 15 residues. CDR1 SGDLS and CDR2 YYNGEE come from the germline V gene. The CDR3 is CASSLDRNANYGYTF. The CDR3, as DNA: TGTGCCAGCAGCCTCGACAGGAATGCTAACTATGGCTACACCTTC.

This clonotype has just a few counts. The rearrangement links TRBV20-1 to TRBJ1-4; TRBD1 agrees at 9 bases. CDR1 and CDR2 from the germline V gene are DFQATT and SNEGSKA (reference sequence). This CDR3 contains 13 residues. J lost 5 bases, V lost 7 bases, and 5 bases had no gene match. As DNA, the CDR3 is TGCAGTGGAATGACAGGGGGGAATGAAAAACTGTTTTTT. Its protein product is CSGMTGGNEKLFF.

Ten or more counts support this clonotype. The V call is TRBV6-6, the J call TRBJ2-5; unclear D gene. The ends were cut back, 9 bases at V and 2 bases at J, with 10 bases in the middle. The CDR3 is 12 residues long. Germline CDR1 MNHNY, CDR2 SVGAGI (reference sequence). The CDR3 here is CASRSGQETQYF. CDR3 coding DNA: TGTGCCAGTCGGTCAGGACAAGAGACCCAGTACTTC.

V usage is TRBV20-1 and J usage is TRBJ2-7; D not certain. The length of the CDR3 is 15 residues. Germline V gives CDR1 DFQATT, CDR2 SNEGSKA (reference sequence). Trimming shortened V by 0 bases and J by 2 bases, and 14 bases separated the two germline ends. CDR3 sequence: CSARDLRGSPYEQYF. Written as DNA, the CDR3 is TGCAGTGCTAGAGACCTCCGCGGCAGCCCCTACGAGCAGTACTTC.

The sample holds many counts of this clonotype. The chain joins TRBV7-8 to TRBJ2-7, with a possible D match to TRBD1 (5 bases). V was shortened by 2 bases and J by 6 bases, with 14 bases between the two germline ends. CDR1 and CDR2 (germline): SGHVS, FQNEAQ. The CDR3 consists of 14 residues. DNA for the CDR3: TGTGCCAGCAGCTTAAGGGGAAGATTAGGCGAGCAGTACTTC. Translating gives CASSLRGRLGEQYF.

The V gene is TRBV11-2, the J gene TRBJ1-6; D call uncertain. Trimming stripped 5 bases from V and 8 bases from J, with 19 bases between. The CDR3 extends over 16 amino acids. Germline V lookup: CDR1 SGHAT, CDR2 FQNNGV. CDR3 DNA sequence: TGTGCCAGCAGCACAGTAGTCGGGGTCGATGATTCACCCCTCCACTTT. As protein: CASSTVVGVDDSPLHF.

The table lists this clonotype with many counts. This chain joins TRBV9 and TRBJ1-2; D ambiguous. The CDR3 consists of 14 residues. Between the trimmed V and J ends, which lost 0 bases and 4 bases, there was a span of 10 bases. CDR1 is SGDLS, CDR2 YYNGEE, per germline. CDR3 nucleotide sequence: TGTGCCAGCAGCGTAGGGCTAGAATTCTATGGCTACACCTTC. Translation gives CASSVGLEFYGYTF.

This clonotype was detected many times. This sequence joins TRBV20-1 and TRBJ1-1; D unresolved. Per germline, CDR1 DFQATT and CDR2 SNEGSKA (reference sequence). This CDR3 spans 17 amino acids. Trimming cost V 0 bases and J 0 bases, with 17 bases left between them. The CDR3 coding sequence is TGCAGTGCTAGAGATAGTCGTAAACAGCTAATGAACACTGAAGCTTTCTTT. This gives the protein CSARDSRKQLMNTEAFF.

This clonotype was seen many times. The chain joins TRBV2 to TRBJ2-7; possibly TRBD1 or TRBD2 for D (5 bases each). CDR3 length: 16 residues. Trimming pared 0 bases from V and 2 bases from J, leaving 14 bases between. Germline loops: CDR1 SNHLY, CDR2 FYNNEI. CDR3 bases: TGTGCCAGCAGTGAAGCCTCGGGGCGCGTCACCTACGAGCAGTACTTC. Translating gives CASSEASGRVTYEQYF. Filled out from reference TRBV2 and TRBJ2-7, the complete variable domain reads EPEVTQTPSHQVTQMGQEVILRCVPISNHLYFYWYRQILGQKVEFLVSFYNNEISEKSEIFDDQFSVERPDGSNFTLKIRSTKLEDSAMYFCASSEASGRVTYEQYFGPGTRLTVT.

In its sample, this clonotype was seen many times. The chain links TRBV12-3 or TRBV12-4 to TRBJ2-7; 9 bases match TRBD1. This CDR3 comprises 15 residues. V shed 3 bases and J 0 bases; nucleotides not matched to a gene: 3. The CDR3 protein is CASSFGQGSSYEQYF. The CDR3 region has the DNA TGTGCCAGCAGTTTCGGACAGGGGAGCTCCTACGAGCAGTACTTC.

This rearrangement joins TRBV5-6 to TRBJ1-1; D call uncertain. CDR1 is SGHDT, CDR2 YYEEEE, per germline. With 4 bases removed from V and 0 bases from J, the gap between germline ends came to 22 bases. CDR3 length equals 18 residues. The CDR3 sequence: CASSPTVHMGIMNTEAFF. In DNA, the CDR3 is TGTGCCAGCAGCCCTACGGTTCACATGGGGATCATGAACACTGAAGCTTTCTTT.